Sequencing of this TCR beta chain was carried out in a study of OX40 agonist ivuxolimab in advanced cancers. Turning to the study itself: Ivuxolimab is a fully human IgG2 antibody that activates OX40 (CD134). Enrolled patients in dose escalation had cancers that were hepatocellular carcinoma, melanoma, renal cell or head and neck cancer. Prior anti-PD-1, anti-PD-L1 or anti-CTLA-4 therapy did not bar entry, and around 39% had some. Points from the study as a whole: On average, CD8+ T cells had more expanded clones than CD4+.

Clones were read by immunoSEQ multiplex PCR, and TCRdb kept only the in-frame ones, dropping some. The sample lists 10,000 to 15,000 clones, 65% to 80% occurring once. This clone was detected only a few times. What it binds is unknown. Per germline, CDR1 SNHLY and CDR2 FYNNEI. Trimming cost V 4 bases and J 2 bases, with 6 bases left between them. The CDR3 is 13 residues long. The clonotype was recovered from an adult with an advanced solid tumor such as melanoma, head and neck, liver or kidney cancer. Sequenced here: CD4+ or CD8+ T cells sorted from blood, sampled in a trial of the OX40 agonist ivuxolimab. The genes are TRBV2 and TRBJ2-1; D is undetermined. DNA of the CDR3: TGTGCCAGCAGTGCTGGCCCCTACAATGAGCAGTTCTTC. Protein: CASSAGPYNEQFF.